This TCR beta chain was captured by sequencing in a study of blood T cell repertoires in COVID-19. Looking at the study overall: Specimens from acute and convalescent COVID-19 originated in the United States, Italy and Spain. PBMCs, B-cell-depleted T cells, or T cells provided the cDNA or gDNA that made up the material.

The protocol was immunoSEQ multiplex PCR, while the TCRdb copy is restricted to in-frame clones and leaves out a portion. The sample records roughly 100,000 clones, around nine tenths being singletons. The CDR3 covers 18 residues. With 5 bases clipped from V and 0 bases from J, the junction kept 7 bases outside the gene matches. Per the germline V gene, CDR1 is SGHVS and CDR2 is FQNEAQ. The V call is TRBV7-8, the J call TRBJ2-4; 13 bases align to TRBD2. The TCR was taken from a woman between 50 and 59 years old in a cohort sampled during active COVID-19. Sequencing was done on a sample of peripheral blood. CDR3 coding DNA: TGTGCCAGCAGCCCGGGACTAGCGGGACGTAAAGCCAAAAACATTCAGTACTTC. This sequence encodes CASSPGLAGRKAKNIQYF.